This TCR beta chain was identified in a study of Ad26.COV2.S vaccination and SARS-CoV-2 variants. Using immunoSEQ multiplex PCR, the repertoire was profiled, and TCRdb retains in-frame clones only, with some absent. The sample consists of approximately 420,000 clones, 88% of them appearing once. This clone has just one count. Treatment described: some 20 received Ad26.COV2.S at low or high dose, single or two shots; roughly 5 received placebo; per-sample allocation not given. Material that was analyzed had been drawn on day 63 after the first vaccine or placebo injection. This specimen was peripheral blood, taken in a trial of Ad26.COV2.S vaccine versus placebo. The TCR was taken from a person between 18 and 65 years old who received the Ad26.COV2.S COVID-19 vaccine or a placebo.

The CDR3 DNA reads as TGTGCCAGCAGCCGGGGGGTAATCGACGAGCAGTACTTC. This translates into CASSRGVIDEQYF. V and J are TRBV5-5 and TRBJ2-7, with TRBD2 matching 7 bases. Germline CDR1 reads SGHKS; CDR2 reads YYEKEE (reference sequence). V lost 4 bases to trimming and J lost 5 bases; unmatched junction nucleotides: 6. The CDR3 totals 13 residues.